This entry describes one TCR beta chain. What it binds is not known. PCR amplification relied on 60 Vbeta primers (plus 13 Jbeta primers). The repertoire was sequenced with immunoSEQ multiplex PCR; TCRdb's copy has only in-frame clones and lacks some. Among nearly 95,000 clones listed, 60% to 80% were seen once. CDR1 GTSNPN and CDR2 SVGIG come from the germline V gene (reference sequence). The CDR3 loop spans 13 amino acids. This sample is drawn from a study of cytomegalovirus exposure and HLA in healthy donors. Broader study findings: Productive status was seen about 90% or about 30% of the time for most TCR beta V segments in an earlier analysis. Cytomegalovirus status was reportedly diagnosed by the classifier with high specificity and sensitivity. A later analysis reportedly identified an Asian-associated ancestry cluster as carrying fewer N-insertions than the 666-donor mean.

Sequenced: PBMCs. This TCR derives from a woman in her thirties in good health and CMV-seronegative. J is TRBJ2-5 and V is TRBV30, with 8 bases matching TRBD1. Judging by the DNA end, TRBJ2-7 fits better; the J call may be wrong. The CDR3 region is CAWEPRGLYEQYF. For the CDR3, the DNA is TGTGCCTGGGAGCCCAGGGGGCTGTACGAGCAGTACTTC.